The following is a TCR beta chain sequence with its context. Antigen: not known. This specimen belongs to a study of T-cell memory formation after mild COVID-19. Study-wide context: TCR clusters were largely donor specific. Findings and limits, study-wide: Later expanders leaned toward CD4+, whereas clones contracting from day 15 to 85 were balanced CD4/CD8.

TCRdb called the 5' RACE reads again in MiXCR, with one record for every CDR3 protein. This table holds more than 450,000 distinct CDR3 sequences, over 15% found once. The CDR3 is 14 amino acids. V was pared by 5 bases and J by 3 bases, with 13 bases between. Germline V gives CDR1 SGHTA, CDR2 FQGNSA. The TCR originated in an adult woman who had mild COVID-19 (a few samples of this study predate the infection). Cell type and time point are not known. Sequencing was done on a sample of PBMCs or a T cell subset sorted from them (not recorded which). The chain employs TRBV7-2 and TRBJ1-2; no reliable D call. The CDR3 region is CASSGEDRYYGYTF. CDR3 nucleotide sequence: TGTGCCAGCAGCGGAGAGGATAGGTACTATGGCTACACCTTC.